This T cell receptor beta chain was sequenced for a study of CXCR3-negative and CXCR3-positive naive CD8 T cells. Findings and caveats of the study: Upon cryopreservation, CXCR3 expression partially decreased, and most assays used fresh PBMCs. Surface CD5 was comparable between naive subsets; TCR strength was inferred from TRB CDR3 properties. Similar TRBV-TRBJ usage was seen in naive cells (both CXCR3-negative and CXCR3-positive), but memory cells differed. More hydrophobic TRB CDR3s were found in CXCR3-positive naive cells than in CXCR3-negative naive cells. Memory CD8+ cells had much lower diversity, and both naive subsets had comparably high diversity.

Turning to this clonotype: Antigen specificity is unknown.

The CDR3 runs 15 residues. The V gene's germline CDR1 is MGHDK and CDR2 SYGVNS. With UMI labels, 5' RACE was used to prepare the TRB cDNA libraries. TCRdb reprocessed the 5' RACE reads; each CDR3 protein has one entry and no DNA is given. The sample has tens of thousands of distinct CDR3 sequences. The receptor was isolated from a human donor in good health. Some clones in this sample may be carry-over from other donors' samples. Input material: naive CXCR3+ CD8+ T cells from blood. Subset meaning: CD45RO-CCR7+CD27+CD95- naive CD8+ T cells expressing CXCR3 (TNR3+). This chain uses TRBV25-1 with TRBJ2-2; without DNA, the TCRdb call of TRBD2 cannot be checked. The CDR3 here is CASSAPGLGTGELFF.